The entry below gives a single T cell receptor beta chain sequence along with its context. As yet, its antigen is unknown. Looked up from germline, CDR1 is MNHEY and CDR2 is SMNVEV (reference sequence). The CDR3 is 15 residues long. V was shortened by 0 bases and J by 6 bases, with 9 bases between the two germline ends. The record originates from a study of shared clonotypes between healthy human individuals. As for the study in general: The cohort comprised a couple of women and three men. Their ages spanned 18 to 49 years. The study's findings and limits: Depth of sequencing was expected to influence donor clonotype sharing. Across a handful of donors, naive CD4 shared 5% to 6%, naive CD8 around 4%, memory CD4 about 2.4%, memory CD8 approximately 0.4%.

Healthy HIV-negative adults without recent acute infections or vaccinations served as donors. Repertoires were generated with immunoSEQ multiplex PCR, while TCRdb's copy carries only in-frame clones and drops some. The sample carries 2 million to 3 million clones, 93% recorded once. The clonotype comes from a man aged 18 to 29 in good health. Some clones in this sample may be carry-over from other donors' samples. The sequenced sample consisted of naive CD4+ T cells from PBMCs. Noted subset: CD45RA+ positively selected. This sequence joins TRBV27 and TRBJ1-6, with a tentative D call TRBD1 (5 bases). The CDR3 loop is CASSLSGRPNSPLHF. In nucleotides, the CDR3 is TGTGCCAGCAGTTTATCGGGACGGCCTAATTCACCCCTCCACTTT.